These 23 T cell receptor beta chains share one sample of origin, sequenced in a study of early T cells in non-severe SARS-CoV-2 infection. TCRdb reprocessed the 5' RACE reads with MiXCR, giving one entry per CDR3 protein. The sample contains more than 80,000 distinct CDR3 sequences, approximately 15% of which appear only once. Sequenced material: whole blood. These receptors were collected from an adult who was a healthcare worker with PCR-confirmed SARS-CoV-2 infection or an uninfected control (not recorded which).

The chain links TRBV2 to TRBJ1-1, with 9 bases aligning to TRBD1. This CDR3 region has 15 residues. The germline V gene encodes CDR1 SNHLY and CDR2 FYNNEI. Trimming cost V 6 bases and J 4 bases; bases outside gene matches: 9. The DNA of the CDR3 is TGTGCCAGCAGACAAAGACAGGGGGTACGCACTGAAGCTTTCTTT. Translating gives CASRQRQGVRTEAFF.

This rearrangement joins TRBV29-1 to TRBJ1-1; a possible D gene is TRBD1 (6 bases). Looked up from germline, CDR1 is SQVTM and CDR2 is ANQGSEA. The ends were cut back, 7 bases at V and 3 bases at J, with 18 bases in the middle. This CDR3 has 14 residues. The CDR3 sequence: CSASEGGRHTEAFF. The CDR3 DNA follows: TGCAGCGCTTCCGAGGGGGGGCGTCACACTGAAGCTTTCTTT.

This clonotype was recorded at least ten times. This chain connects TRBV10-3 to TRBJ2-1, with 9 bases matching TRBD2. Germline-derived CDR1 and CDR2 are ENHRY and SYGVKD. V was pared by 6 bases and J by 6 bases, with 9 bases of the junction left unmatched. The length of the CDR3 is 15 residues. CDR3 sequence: CAISPGLAGVNEQFF. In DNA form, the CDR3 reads TGTGCCATCAGCCCGGGACTAGCAGGGGTCAATGAGCAGTTCTTC.

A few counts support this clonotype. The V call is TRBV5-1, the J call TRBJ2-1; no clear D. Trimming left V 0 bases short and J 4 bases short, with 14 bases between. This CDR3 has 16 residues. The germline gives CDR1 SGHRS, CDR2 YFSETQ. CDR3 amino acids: CASSLGRPSRYNEQFF. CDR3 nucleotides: TGCGCCAGCAGCTTGGGCAGGCCCTCTCGATACAATGAGCAGTTCTTC.

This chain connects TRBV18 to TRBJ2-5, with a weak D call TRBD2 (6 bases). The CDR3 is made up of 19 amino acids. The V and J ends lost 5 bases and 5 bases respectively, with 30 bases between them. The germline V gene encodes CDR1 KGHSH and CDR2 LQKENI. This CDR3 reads CASSALGASVGGGYETQYF. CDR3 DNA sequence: TGTGCCAGCTCAGCCCTGGGTGCTAGCGTCGGAGGTGGGTACGAGACCCAGTACTTC.

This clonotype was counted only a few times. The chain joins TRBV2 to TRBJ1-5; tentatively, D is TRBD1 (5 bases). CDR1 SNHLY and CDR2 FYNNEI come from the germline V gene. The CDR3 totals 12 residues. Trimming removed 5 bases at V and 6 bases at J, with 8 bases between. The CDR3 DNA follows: TGTGCCAGCAGTCGGGACGGTCAGCCCCAGCATTTT. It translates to CASSRDGQPQHF.

CDR3 sequence reads: CASSMLSRGGAGELFF. In nucleotides, the CDR3 is TGTGCCAGCAGTATGCTGTCCAGGGGTGGAGCCGGGGAGCTGTTTTTT. The rearrangement uses TRBV12-3 or TRBV12-4 and TRBJ2-2, with D perhaps TRBD1 (6 bases). The CDR3 loop spans 16 amino acids. Deletions cut 5 bases from V and 6 bases from J, with 19 bases between.

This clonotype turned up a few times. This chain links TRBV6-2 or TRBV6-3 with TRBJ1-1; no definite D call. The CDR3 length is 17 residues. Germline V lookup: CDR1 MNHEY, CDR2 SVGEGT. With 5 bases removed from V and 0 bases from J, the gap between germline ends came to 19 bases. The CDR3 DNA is TGTGCCAGCAGTAAAGAACATCCGTTGGGCCTGAACACTGAAGCTTTCTTT. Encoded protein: CASSKEHPLGLNTEAFF.

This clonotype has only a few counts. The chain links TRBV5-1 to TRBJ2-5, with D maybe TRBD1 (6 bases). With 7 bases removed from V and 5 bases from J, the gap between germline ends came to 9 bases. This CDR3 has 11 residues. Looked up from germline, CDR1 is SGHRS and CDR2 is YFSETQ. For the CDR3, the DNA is TGCGCCAGCGGGCAGGGGGAGACCCAGTACTTC. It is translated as CASGQGETQYF. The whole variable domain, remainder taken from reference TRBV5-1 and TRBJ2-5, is KAGVTQTPRYLIKTRGQQVTLSCSPISGHRSVSWYQQTPGQGLQFLFEYFSETQRNKGNFPGRFSGRQFSNSRSEMNVSTLELGDSALYLCASGQGETQYFGPGTRLLVL.

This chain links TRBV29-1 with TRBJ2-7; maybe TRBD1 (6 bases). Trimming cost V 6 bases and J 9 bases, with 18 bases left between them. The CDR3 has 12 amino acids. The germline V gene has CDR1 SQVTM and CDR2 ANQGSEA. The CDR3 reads CSVLDSLHGQYF. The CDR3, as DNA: TGCAGCGTCTTGGACAGTCTTCACGGGCAGTACTTC.

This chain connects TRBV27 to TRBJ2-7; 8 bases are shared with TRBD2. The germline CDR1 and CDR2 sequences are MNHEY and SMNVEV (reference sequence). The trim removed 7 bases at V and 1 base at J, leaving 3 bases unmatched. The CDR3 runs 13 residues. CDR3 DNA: TGTGCCAGCACCGTAGCGGGATCCTACGAGCAGTACTTC. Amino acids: CASTVAGSYEQYF.

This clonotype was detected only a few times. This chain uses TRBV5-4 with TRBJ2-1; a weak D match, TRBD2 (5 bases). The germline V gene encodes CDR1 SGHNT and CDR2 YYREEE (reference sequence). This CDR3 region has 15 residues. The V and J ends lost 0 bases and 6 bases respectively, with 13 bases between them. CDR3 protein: CASSLALGLLNEQFF. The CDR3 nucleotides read TGTGCCAGCAGCTTGGCTCTCGGACTGCTCAATGAGCAGTTCTTC.

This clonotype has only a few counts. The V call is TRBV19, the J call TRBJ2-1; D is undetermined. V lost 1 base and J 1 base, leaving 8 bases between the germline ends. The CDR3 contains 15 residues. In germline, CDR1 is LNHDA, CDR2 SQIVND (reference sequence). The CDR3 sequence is CASSIGAKSYNEQFF. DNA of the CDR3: TGTGCCAGTAGTATAGGTGCTAAGTCCTACAATGAGCAGTTCTTC.

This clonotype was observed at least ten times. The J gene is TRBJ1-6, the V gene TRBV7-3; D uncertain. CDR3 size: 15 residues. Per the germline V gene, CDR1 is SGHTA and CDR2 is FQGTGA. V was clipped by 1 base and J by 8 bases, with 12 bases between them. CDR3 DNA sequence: TGTGCCAGCAGCTTAATCCCTTCAAGGGATTCACCCCTCCACTTT. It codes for CASSLIPSRDSPLHF.

The CDR3 sequence is CASSLPQGAKPQHF. The DNA for the CDR3 is TGTGCCAGCAGTTTGCCCCAGGGGGCAAAGCCCCAGCATTTT. The chain recombines TRBV28 with TRBJ1-5, with 8 nucleotides matching TRBD1. Looked up from germline, CDR1 is MDHEN and CDR2 is SYDVKM. With V trimmed by 3 bases and J by 8 bases, 6 bases remained unmatched. The CDR3 runs 14 residues.

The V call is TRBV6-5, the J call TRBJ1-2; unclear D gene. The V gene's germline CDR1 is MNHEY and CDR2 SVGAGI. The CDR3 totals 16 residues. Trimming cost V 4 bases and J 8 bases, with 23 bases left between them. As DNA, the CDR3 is TGTGCCAGCAGTTCGATCTACAGTGGCCCTTTGAGCGGCTACACCTTC. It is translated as CASSSIYSGPLSGYTF.

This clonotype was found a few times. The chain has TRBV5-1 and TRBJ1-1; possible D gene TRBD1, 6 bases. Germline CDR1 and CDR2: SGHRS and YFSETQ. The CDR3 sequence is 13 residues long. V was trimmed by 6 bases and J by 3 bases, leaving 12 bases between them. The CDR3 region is CASTMAGDTEAFF. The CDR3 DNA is TGCGCCAGCACCATGGCAGGGGACACTGAAGCTTTCTTT.

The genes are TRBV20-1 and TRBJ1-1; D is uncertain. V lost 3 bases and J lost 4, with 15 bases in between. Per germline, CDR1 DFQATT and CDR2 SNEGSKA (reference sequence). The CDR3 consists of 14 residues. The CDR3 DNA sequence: TGCAGTGCTAGTAATCTCCAGAGAACCACTGAAGCTTTCTTT. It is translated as CSASNLQRTTEAFF.

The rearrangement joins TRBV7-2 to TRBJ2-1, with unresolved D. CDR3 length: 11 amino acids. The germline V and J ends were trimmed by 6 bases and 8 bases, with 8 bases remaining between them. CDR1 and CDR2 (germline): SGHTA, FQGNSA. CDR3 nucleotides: TGTGCCAGCAGTCGCACCCATGAGCAGTTCTTC. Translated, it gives CASSRTHEQFF.

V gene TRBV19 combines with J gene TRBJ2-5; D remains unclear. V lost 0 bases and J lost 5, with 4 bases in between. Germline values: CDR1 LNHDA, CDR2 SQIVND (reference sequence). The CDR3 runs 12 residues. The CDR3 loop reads CASSIDRETQYF. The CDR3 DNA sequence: TGTGCCAGTAGTATAGACAGGGAGACCCAGTACTTC.

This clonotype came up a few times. CDR3 region: CASSPGGEQYF. For the CDR3, the DNA is TGTGCCAGCAGCCCGGGGGGCGAGCAGTACTTC. J is TRBJ2-7 and V is TRBV7-9; 7 bases agree with TRBD2. With 5 bases clipped from V and 6 bases from J, the junction kept 1 base outside the gene matches. CDR1 is SEHNR, CDR2 FQNEAQ, per germline (reference sequence). The CDR3 is made up of 11 amino acids.

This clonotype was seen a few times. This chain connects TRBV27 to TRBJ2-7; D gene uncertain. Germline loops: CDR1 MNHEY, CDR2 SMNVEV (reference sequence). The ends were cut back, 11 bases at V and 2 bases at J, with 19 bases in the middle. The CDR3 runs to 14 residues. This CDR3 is CARRTPTWPYEQYF. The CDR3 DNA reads TGTGCCCGACGTACTCCCACGTGGCCCTACGAGCAGTACTTC.

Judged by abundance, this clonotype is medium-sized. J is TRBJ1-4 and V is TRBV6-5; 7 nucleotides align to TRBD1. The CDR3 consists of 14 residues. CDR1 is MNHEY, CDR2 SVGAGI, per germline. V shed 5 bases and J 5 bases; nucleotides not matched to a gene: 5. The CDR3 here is CASSTGQKNEKLFF. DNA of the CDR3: TGTGCCAGCAGTACGGGACAGAAAAATGAAAAACTGTTTTTT.